The present entry profiles one TCR beta chain with its context. Its antigen remains unknown. PCR primers comprised 60 Vbeta and 13 Jbeta primers. Sequencing used immunoSEQ multiplex PCR; TCRdb keeps in-frame clones, though not all of them. The table lists roughly 120,000 clones, roughly 80% of them singletons. This sample stems from a study of cytomegalovirus exposure and HLA in healthy donors. Study as a whole: An earlier analysis found 100 million or so unique TCR beta sequences from about 179 million T cells. General study findings and limits: According to reports, the classifier identified cytomegalovirus status with high specificity and sensitivity. Later analysis reportedly placed an Asian-associated ancestry cluster below the roughly 600-donor mean in N-insertions.

The germline V and J ends were trimmed by 4 bases and 4 bases, with 12 bases remaining between them. The V gene's germline CDR1 is SGHRS and CDR2 YFSETQ. The CDR3 sequence is 14 residues long. At the time of sampling, donors were nominally healthy, though unrecorded immune exposures were likely. The sample was PBMCs. The chain combines TRBV5-1 with TRBJ2-1; no firm D call. This TCR derives from a middle-aged man in good health and CMV-seropositive. CDR3 sequence reads: CASSPYSLYNEQFF. The DNA for the CDR3 is TGCGCCAGCAGCCCCTACTCGCTTTACAATGAGCAGTTCTTC.